Listed here are 27 T cell receptor beta chains from one sample, sequenced in a study of graft-versus-host responses after intestinal transplantation. Sequencing was performed with immunoSEQ multiplex PCR; in TCRdb, only in-frame clones are kept and a portion is missing. Among over 65,000 clones listed, about nine tenths were seen once. Specimen: PBMCs, collected 98 days after intestinal transplantation. These receptors were collected from a human patient who received an intestinal transplant, so some T cells may come from the graft donor.

This chain uses TRBV7-2 with TRBJ1-2, with no clear D. Deletions cut 1 base from V and 3 bases from J, with 9 bases between. CDR1 is SGHTA and CDR2 is FQGNSA in the germline V gene. The CDR3 has 14 residues. The CDR3 sequence is CASSLGSADYGYTF. Here the CDR3 DNA reads TGTGCCAGCAGCTTAGGGTCGGCAGACTATGGCTACACCTTC.

The rearrangement joins TRBV5-5 to TRBJ2-7; 7 nucleotides line up with TRBD1. The V gene's germline CDR1 is SGHKS and CDR2 YYEKEE (reference sequence). There are 17 residues in the CDR3. V trimming: 4 bases; J trimming: 0 bases; junction bases outside the gene matches: 13. CDR3 DNA: TGTGCCAGCAGCCACGTAGGTCCCCGGGACAGCTCCTACGAGCAGTACTTC. Amino acids: CASSHVGPRDSSYEQYF. Filled out from reference TRBV5-5 and TRBJ2-7, the complete variable domain reads DAGVTQSPTHLIKTRGQQVTLRCSPISGHKSVSWYQQVLGQGPQFIFQYYEKEERGRGNFPDRFSARQFPNYSSELNVNALLLGDSALYLCASSHVGPRDSSYEQYFGPGTRLTVT.

The rearrangement uses TRBV6-1 and TRBJ2-5; D uncertain. The CDR3 contains 12 residues. Trimming shortened V by 8 bases and J by 4 bases, and 11 bases separated the two germline ends. Germline V lookup: CDR1 MNHNS, CDR2 SASEGT. This chain's CDR3 is CASHGEAETQYF. The CDR3 DNA follows: TGTGCCAGCCACGGTGAAGCAGAGACCCAGTACTTC.

V is TRBV10-2 and J is TRBJ2-2; 10 nucleotides line up with TRBD2. Germline lookup yields CDR1 WSHSY and CDR2 SAAADI. Trimming took 9 bases from V and 5 from J; bases not matched to a gene: 6. CDR3 size: 14 residues. CDR3 protein: CASRQAGGTGELFF. CDR3 bases: TGCGCCAGTCGGCAAGCGGGGGGGACCGGGGAGCTGTTTTTT.

The chain joins TRBV6-5 to TRBJ1-5; D might be TRBD1 (6 bases). Germline loops: CDR1 MNHEY, CDR2 SVGAGI. V lost 10 bases, J lost 4 bases, and 17 bases lay in between. CDR3 length equals 14 residues. The CDR3 coding sequence is TGTGCCACCTCCGGAGGGGGAGGAAATCAGCCCCAGCATTTT. This sequence encodes CATSGGGGNQPQHF.

The table lists this clone with a count of one. The chain combines TRBV5-1 with TRBJ2-5; D is tentatively TRBD1 or TRBD2 (5 bases each). Germline CDR1 reads SGHRS; CDR2 reads YFSETQ. Trimming shortened V by 5 bases and J by 1 base, and 9 bases separated the two germline ends. The CDR3 totals 13 residues. The chain's CDR3 is CASSAGTQETQYF. Written as DNA, the CDR3 is TGCGCCAGCAGTGCCGGGACCCAAGAGACCCAGTACTTC.

The chain joins TRBV28 to TRBJ2-7; 10 bases map to TRBD1. Germline V lookup: CDR1 MDHEN, CDR2 SYDVKM. The CDR3 runs to 15 residues. The J segment lost 7 bases and the V segment lost 6 bases, leaving 12 bases of the junction unmatched. As DNA, the CDR3 is TGTGCCAGCAGCGGGGGACAGGGGAGTTCGAGGGAGCAGTACTTC. Its protein product is CASSGGQGSSREQYF. Using reference TRBV28 and TRBJ2-7 for the parts outside the CDR3, the full variable domain is DVKVTQSSRYLVKRTGEKVFLECVQDMDHENMFWYRQDPGLGLRLIYFSYDVKMKEKGDIPEGYSVSREKKERFSLILESASTNQTSMYLCASSGGQGSSREQYFGPGTRLTVT.

The chain couples TRBV4-1 to TRBJ2-5; 7 nucleotides line up with TRBD1. The J segment lost 2 bases and the V segment lost 3 bases, leaving 9 bases of the junction unmatched. The CDR3 runs 16 residues. The germline gives CDR1 MGHRA, CDR2 YSYEKL. CDR3 residues: CASSHPRQGEQETQYF. CDR3 bases: TGCGCCAGCAGCCACCCTAGACAGGGTGAGCAAGAGACCCAGTACTTC.

This clone was recorded only once. V is TRBV28 and J is TRBJ1-1; TRBD1 aligns across 8 bases. This CDR3 has 16 amino acids. Germline CDR1 reads MDHEN; CDR2 reads SYDVKM. Trimming removed 0 bases from V and 2 bases from J; junction bases left unmatched: 5. The CDR3: CASSLWDRVSNTEAFF. Written as DNA, the CDR3 is TGTGCCAGCAGTTTATGGGACAGGGTTAGCAACACTGAAGCTTTCTTT.

J is TRBJ2-1 and V is TRBV7-2; D call uncertain. Germline CDR1 SGHTA, CDR2 FQGNSA. This CDR3 region has 14 residues. V gave up 5 bases and J gave up 4 bases, with 12 bases separating them. CDR3 bases: TGTGCCAGCAGCCCAGCTAGGGATTACAATGAGCAGTTCTTC. Protein product: CASSPARDYNEQFF.

Notes on this clone: The sample carries other DNA sequences with the same CDR3. V gene TRBV28 combines with J gene TRBJ1-1; TRBD1 agrees at 8 bases. The CDR3 sequence is 11 residues long. From germline, CDR1 is MDHEN and CDR2 SYDVKM. V lost 4 bases, J lost 10 bases, and 2 bases stayed unmatched. CDR3 protein: CASSSGQGAFF. CDR3 in DNA: TGTGCCAGCAGTTCCGGACAGGGAGCTTTCTTT.

The rearrangement links TRBV2 to TRBJ2-3; D remains ambiguous. The V gene's germline CDR1 is SNHLY and CDR2 FYNNEI. CDR3 length: 14 amino acids. With 5 bases removed from V and 6 bases from J, the gap between germline ends came to 15 bases. The CDR3 DNA follows: TGTGCCAGCAGTAGGTTTCTCGAGGAGGATACGCAGTATTTT. Amino acids: CASSRFLEEDTQYF. Using reference TRBV2 and TRBJ2-3 for the parts outside the CDR3, the full variable domain is EPEVTQTPSHQVTQMGQEVILRCVPISNHLYFYWYRQILGQKVEFLVSFYNNEISEKSEIFDDQFSVERPDGSNFTLKIRSTKLEDSAMYFCASSRFLEEDTQYFGPGTRLTVL.

This clone occurred once. The rearrangement links TRBV19 to TRBJ1-2, with D unresolved. CDR3 length equals 13 residues. Germline assignment: CDR1 LNHDA and CDR2 SQIVND (reference sequence). The V end was cut by 0 bases, the J end by 2 bases, with 4 bases between. The DNA of the CDR3 is TGTGCCAGTAGTATAGACAGAAACTATGGCTACACCTTC. Amino acids: CASSIDRNYGYTF.

The V call is TRBV2, the J call TRBJ2-3, with no clear D. The V and J ends lost 6 bases and 7 bases respectively, with 14 bases between them. This CDR3 is built from 13 residues. Germline V gene data show CDR1 as SNHLY and CDR2 as FYNNEI. This chain's CDR3 is CASRELVVNTQYF. For the CDR3, the DNA is TGTGCCAGCAGGGAATTAGTTGTGAATACGCAGTATTTT.

Written as DNA, the CDR3 is TGCGCCAGCAGTGTAGCGGGAGGCTCCTACAATGAGCAGTTCTTC. Translating it yields CASSVAGGSYNEQFF. The chain recombines TRBV10-2 with TRBJ2-1; 10 bases fit TRBD2. Germline CDR1 reads WSHSY; CDR2 reads SAAADI. Trimming at V came to 4 bases and at J to 0 bases, leaving 0 bases not matched to a gene. The CDR3 has 15 amino acids.

In its sample, this clone was seen once. In DNA, the CDR3 is TGTGCCAGCAGCCAAGGACACCTAGCGACCCAAGAGACCCAGTACTTC. Its protein product is CASSQGHLATQETQYF. This sequence joins TRBV4-2 and TRBJ2-5; D may be TRBD2 (6 bases). V was pared by 1 base and J by 1 base, with 13 bases between. The CDR3 has 16 amino acids. CDR1 and CDR2 from the germline V gene are LGHNA and YNFKEQ.

The genes are TRBV19 and TRBJ2-1; D may be TRBD2 (6 bases). Trimming stripped 7 bases from V and 6 bases from J, with 13 bases between. The CDR3 covers 13 residues. Germline V gene data show CDR1 as LNHDA and CDR2 as SQIVND (reference sequence). The CDR3: CASKTGTLNEQFF. CDR3 nucleotides: TGTGCCAGTAAGACCGGGACTCTCAATGAGCAGTTCTTC.

The rearrangement links TRBV10-2 to TRBJ1-4; 8 positions agree with TRBD1. Germline V gives CDR1 WSHSY, CDR2 SAAADI. The CDR3 is 14 amino acids. Trimming took 6 bases from V and 4 from J; bases not matched to a gene: 4. DNA of the CDR3: TGCGCCAGCAGGACGACAGGGGATAATGAAAAACTGTTTTTT. It codes for CASRTTGDNEKLFF.

The chain joins TRBV5-1 to TRBJ2-1; D is uncertain. Germline V gives CDR1 SGHRS, CDR2 YFSETQ. Trimming left V 0 bases short and J 4 bases short, with 8 bases between. The CDR3 has 14 amino acids. CDR3 DNA sequence: TGCGCCAGCAGCTTGGGGCCCCATTACAATGAGCAGTTCTTC. Translation: CASSLGPHYNEQFF.

Turning to this clone: Germline and junction disagree at one end, which may indicate a read error. V is TRBV11-2 and J is TRBJ2-3; 13 bases agree with TRBD2. The CDR3 has 13 residues. Germline values: CDR1 SGHAT, CDR2 FQNNGV. CDR3 nucleotides: TGTGCCAGCAGCCCTAGGCTACTAGCGGGGGGGGATTTT. It yields the protein CASSPRLLAGGDF.

V is TRBV7-9 and J is TRBJ2-3; possible D gene TRBD2, 5 bases. This CDR3 spans 13 amino acids. The V end was cut by 7 bases, the J end by 1 base, with 9 bases between. The germline V gene has CDR1 SEHNR and CDR2 FQNEAQ (reference sequence). CDR3 sequence: CASKERGTDTQYF. The CDR3 DNA reads as TGTGCCAGCAAGGAGAGGGGCACAGATACGCAGTATTTT.

V gene TRBV5-1 combines with J gene TRBJ1-4, with 9 positions matching TRBD1. The CDR3 loop spans 15 amino acids. V dropped 4 bases and J dropped 7; count of bases not matched to a gene: 8. Germline V gives CDR1 SGHRS, CDR2 YFSETQ. This chain's CDR3 is CASSPWDRAGEKLFF. CDR3 nucleotides: TGCGCCAGCAGCCCGTGGGACAGGGCGGGTGAAAAACTGTTTTTT.

This clone showed up just a few times. The gene calls are TRBV5-5 and TRBJ1-5; 7 bases line up with TRBD1. V lost 0 bases to trimming and J lost 3 bases; unmatched junction nucleotides: 6. The CDR3 covers 16 residues. Looked up from germline, CDR1 is SGHKS and CDR2 is YYEKEE (reference sequence). Here the CDR3 DNA reads TGTGCCAGCAGCTTGGGGTCAGGGGGTTCCAATCAGCCCCAGCATTTT. It yields the protein CASSLGSGGSNQPQHF.

This clone has only one observation. V and J are TRBV5-1 and TRBJ1-3, with TRBD1 as a possible D gene (5 bases). V was cut by 1 base and J by 0 bases, with 14 bases left in between. The CDR3 is 17 residues long. Germline values: CDR1 SGHRS, CDR2 YFSETQ. Written as DNA, the CDR3 is TGCGCCAGCAGCTTGCCGGGACCGACATACTCTGGAAACACCATATATTTT. This codes for CASSLPGPTYSGNTIYF.

This sequence joins TRBV2 and TRBJ2-7; 13 bases match TRBD2. Germline CDR1 reads SNHLY; CDR2 reads FYNNEI. CDR3 length: 14 residues. V gave up 5 bases and J gave up 3 bases; unmatched junction bases: 1. This CDR3 is CASSWTSGGYEQYF. For the CDR3, the DNA is TGTGCCAGCAGTTGGACTAGCGGGGGCTACGAGCAGTACTTC.

J is TRBJ2-7 and V is TRBV27; D is undetermined. V was clipped by 10 bases and J by 7 bases, with 23 bases between them. The CDR3 has 14 amino acids. Germline V gene sequence: CDR1 MNHEY, CDR2 SMNVEV (reference sequence). The DNA for the CDR3 is TGTGCCATCCCCCCGTGGACGGAACTGAGGGAGCAGTACTTC. This translates into CAIPPWTELREQYF.

J is TRBJ2-3 and V is TRBV27; D may be TRBD1 or TRBD2 (7 bases each). V lost 2 bases and J 5 bases, leaving 14 bases between the germline ends. The CDR3 sequence is 15 residues long. The germline gives CDR1 MNHEY, CDR2 SMNVEV (reference sequence). CDR3 nucleotides: TGTGCCAGCAGTTTAGGCAGGGGGGGGATAGATACGCAGTATTTT. Its translation is CASSLGRGGIDTQYF.